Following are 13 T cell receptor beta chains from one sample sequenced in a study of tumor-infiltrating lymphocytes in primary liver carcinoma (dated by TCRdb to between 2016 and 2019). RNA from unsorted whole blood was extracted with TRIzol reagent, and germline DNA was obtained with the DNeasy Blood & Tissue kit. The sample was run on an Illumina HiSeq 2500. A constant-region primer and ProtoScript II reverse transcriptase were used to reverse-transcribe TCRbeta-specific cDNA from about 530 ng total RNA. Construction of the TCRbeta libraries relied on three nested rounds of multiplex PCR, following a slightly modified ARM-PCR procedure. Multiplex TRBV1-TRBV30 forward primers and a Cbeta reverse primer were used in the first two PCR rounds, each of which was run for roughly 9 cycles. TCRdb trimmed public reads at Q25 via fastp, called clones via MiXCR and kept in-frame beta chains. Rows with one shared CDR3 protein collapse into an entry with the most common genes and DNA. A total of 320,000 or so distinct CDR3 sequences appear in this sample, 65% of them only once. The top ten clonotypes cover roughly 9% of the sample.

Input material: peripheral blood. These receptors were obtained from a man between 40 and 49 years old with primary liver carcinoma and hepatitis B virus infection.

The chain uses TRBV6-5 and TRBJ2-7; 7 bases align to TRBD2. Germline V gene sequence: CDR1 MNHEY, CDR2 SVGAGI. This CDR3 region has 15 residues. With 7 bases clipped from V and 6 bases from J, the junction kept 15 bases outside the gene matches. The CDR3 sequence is CASIRSGPRAGEQYF. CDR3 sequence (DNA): TGTGCCAGCATCCGTAGCGGGCCCAGGGCTGGCGAGCAGTACTTC.

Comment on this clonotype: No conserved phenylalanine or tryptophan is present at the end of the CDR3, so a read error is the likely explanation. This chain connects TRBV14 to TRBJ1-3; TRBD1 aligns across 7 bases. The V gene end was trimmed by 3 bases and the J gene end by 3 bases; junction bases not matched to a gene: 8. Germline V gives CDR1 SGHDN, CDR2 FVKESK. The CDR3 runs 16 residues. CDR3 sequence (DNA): TGTGCCAGCAGCCATCTAGGGGGCTATAGTGGAAACACCATATATCTT. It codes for CASSHLGGYSGNTIYL.

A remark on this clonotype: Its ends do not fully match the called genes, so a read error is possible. The CDR3 spells CASSPGIGKNCGYTF. The CDR3 nucleotides are TGTGCCAGCAGCCCCGGGATAGGAAAAAACTGTGGCTACACCTTC. The chain recombines TRBV11-2 with TRBJ1-2; D is unclear. Germline V gene data show CDR1 as SGHAT and CDR2 as FQNNGV. The CDR3 contains 15 residues.

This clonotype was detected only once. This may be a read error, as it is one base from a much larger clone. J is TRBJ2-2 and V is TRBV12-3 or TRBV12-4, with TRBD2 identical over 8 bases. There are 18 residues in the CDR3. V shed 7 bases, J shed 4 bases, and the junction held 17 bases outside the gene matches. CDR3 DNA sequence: TGTGCCAGCATCACGATTGACGGGAGGGTGGTAGGCACCGGGGAGCTGTTTTTT. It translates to CASITIDGRVVGTGELFF.

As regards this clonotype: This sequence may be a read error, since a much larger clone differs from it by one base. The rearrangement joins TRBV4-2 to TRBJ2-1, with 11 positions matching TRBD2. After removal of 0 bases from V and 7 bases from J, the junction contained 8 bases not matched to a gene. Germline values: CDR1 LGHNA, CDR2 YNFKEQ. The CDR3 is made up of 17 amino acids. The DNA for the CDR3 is TGTGCCAGCAGCCAAGATATATTGACTAGCGGGAATAATGAGCAGTTCTTC. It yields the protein CASSQDILTSGNNEQFF.

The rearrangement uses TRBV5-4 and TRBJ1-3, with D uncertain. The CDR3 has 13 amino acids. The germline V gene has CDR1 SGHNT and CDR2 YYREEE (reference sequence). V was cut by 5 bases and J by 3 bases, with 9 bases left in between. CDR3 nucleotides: TGTGCCAGCAGACCGGGCCTTGGAAACACCATATATTTT. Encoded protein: CASRPGLGNTIYF. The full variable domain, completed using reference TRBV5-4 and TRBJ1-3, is ETGVTQSPTHLIKTRGQQVTLRCSSQSGHNTVSWYQQALGQGPQFIFQYYREEENGRGNFPPRFSGLQFPNYSSELNVNALELDDSALYLCASRPGLGNTIYFGEGSWLTVV.

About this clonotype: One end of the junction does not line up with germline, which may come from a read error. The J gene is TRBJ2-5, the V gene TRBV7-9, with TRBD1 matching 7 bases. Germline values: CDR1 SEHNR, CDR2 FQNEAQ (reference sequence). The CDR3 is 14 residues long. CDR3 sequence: CASSPGGKGETQHF. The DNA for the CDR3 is TGTGCCAGCAGCCCAGGGGGTAAGGGCGAGACCCAGCACTTC.

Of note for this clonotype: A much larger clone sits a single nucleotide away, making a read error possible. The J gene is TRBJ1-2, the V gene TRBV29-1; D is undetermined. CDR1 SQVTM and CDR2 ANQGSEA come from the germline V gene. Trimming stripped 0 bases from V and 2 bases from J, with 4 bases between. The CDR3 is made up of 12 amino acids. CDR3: CSVEDANYGYTF. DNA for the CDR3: TGCAGCGTTGAAGATGCGAACTATGGCTACACCTTC.

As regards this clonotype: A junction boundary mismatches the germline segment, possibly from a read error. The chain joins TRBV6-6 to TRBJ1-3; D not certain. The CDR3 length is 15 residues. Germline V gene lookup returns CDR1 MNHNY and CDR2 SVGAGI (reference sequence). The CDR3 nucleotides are TGTGCCACCAGTTGCCCACCGGGGTATGGAAACACCATATATTTT. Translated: CATSCPPGYGNTIYF.

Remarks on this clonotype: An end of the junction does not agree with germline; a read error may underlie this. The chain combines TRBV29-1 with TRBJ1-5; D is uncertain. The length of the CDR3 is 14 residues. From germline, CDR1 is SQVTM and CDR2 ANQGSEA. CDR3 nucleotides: TGCAGCGTTGAACGGATAGGGAGCAATCAGCCTCAGCATTTT. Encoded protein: CSVERIGSNQPQHF.

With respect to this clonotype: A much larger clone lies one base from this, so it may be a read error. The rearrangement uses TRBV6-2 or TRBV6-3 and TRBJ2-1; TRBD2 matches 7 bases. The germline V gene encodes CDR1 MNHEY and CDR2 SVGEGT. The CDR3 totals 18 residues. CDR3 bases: TGTGCCAGCAGTTACTCGATGTTTGCTAGCGGTAGGAACAATGAGGAGTTCTTC. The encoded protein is CASSYSMFASGRNNEEFF.

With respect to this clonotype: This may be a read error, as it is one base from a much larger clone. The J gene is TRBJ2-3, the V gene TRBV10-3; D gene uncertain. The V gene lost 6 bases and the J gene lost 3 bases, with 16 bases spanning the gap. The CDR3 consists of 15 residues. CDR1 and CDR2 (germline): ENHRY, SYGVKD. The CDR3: CAIRETLLETDTQYF. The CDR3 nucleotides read TGTGCCATCAGGGAGACACTCTTGGAGACAGATACGCAGTATTTT.

The CDR3 DNA reads as TGTGCCAGCAGCGAAGGACGCCACTCCAACTACAATGAGCAGTTCTTC. Translation gives CASSEGRHSNYNEQFF. This rearrangement joins TRBV7-8 to TRBJ2-1; D is uncertain. V lost 5 bases to trimming and J lost 3 bases, with 17 bases between them. Germline V gene lookup returns CDR1 SGHVS and CDR2 FQNEAQ. This CDR3 comprises 16 residues.